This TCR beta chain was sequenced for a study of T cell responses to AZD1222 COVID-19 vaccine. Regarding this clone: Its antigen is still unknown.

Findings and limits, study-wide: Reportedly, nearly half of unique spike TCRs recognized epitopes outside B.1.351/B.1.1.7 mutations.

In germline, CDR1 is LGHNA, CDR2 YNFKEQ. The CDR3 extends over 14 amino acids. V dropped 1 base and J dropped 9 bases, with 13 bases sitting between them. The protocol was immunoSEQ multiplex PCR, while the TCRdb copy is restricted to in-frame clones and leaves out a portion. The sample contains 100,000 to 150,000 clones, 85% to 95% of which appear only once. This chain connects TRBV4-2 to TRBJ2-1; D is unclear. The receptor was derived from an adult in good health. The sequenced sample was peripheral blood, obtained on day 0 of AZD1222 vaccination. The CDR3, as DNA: TGTGCCAGCAGCCAAGGATTCGTTCCGGGTGAGCAGTTCTTC. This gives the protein CASSQGFVPGEQFF.